This TCR beta chain was sequenced for a study of shared clonotypes between healthy human individuals. Turning to the study itself: There were three CD4 naive, three CD4 memory, two CD8 naive and one CD8 memory plates per donor.

CDR1 is SQVTM and CDR2 is ANQGSEA in the germline V gene. The CDR3 contains 12 residues. Trimming removed 4 bases at V and 3 bases at J, with 9 bases between. Study-wide results and limits: Among the subsets, naive ones generally showed larger estimated richness than memory ones. Among donors, the sharing of clonotypes was expected to be influenced by sequencing depth. Non-shared clonotypes had lower generation probabilities than those shared by all four donors.

TCRdb keeps only in-frame clones here, not all; method: immunoSEQ multiplex PCR. This sample has over 400,000 clones; more than 95% occur once, and the top ten carry about 0.06%. Concerning this clone: Its matching antigen is unknown.

This receptor was taken from a woman aged 25 to 39 in good health. The J gene is TRBJ1-2, the V gene TRBV29-1; D call uncertain. Specimen: naive CD4+ T cells sorted from blood. Subset noted: CD45RA+ positively selected. CDR3 amino acids: CSVGVTDYGYTF. The CDR3 nucleotides read TGCAGCGTTGGGGTGACGGACTATGGCTACACCTTC.